The clone carrying this T cell receptor beta chain has just a few counts. Its antigen is unidentified. The data originate from a study of blood T cells in healthy people across ages. For the second PCR, which ran for roughly 7 to 11 cycles, a sample-barcoded 5' primer and a J-beta primer mix were used. Each of the cDNA molecules was tagged by a template-switch adaptor with 12 random nucleotides. TCRdb re-called the 5' RACE reads through MiXCR, storing one row per CDR3 protein. The table shows around 1.7 million distinct CDR3 sequences, with approximately 30% occurring only once. Germline-derived CDR1 and CDR2 are MDHEN and SYDVKM. This CDR3 spans 17 amino acids. V was trimmed by 4 bases and J by 4 bases, leaving 20 bases between them. Study outcomes and limitations: Donors of long life had a larger count of naive CD4+ cells and greater diversity than aged donors. It was held that the diversity estimates obtained from one million T cells were underestimates.

The receptor was derived from a woman in her 30s in good health. The chain employs TRBV28 and TRBJ1-5, with D possibly being TRBD1 (6 bases). Sequencing was performed on blood. The CDR3, as DNA: TGTGCCAGCAGTTACCCCGCCGGGACACATAAAAATCAGCCCCAGCATTTT. Protein sequence: CASSYPAGTHKNQPQHF.